This TCR beta chain comes out of a study of sequential checkpoint blockade in melanoma. Study overall: TCRbeta immunosequencing was performed on DNA from more than 75 pretreatment melanoma tumor samples.

The CDR3 is 12 amino acids. Germline values: CDR1 SQVTM, CDR2 ANQGSEA. V dropped 6 bases and J dropped 5 bases, with 13 bases sitting between them. Study outcomes and limitations: Response in arm A was associated with pretreatment TIL clonality. Mutational load did not correlate with tumor T-cell fraction or clonality. Patients with week-13 increases in T-cell fraction and clonality benefited about 30 times more often.

The treatment: randomized to nivolumab then ipilimumab (arm A) or the reverse (arm B). The assay was immunoSEQ multiplex PCR, and TCRdb's table has in-frame clones only and misses some. Altogether about 11,000 clones are present, around 28% being singletons, with the ten largest covering 20% to 30%. This clone was seen a handful of times. No antigen is known for it. The sample in question was tumor tissue (inferred from file names), obtained from a patient given nivolumab and ipilimumab in sequence. J is TRBJ2-5 and V is TRBV29-1; D is possibly TRBD1 (6 bases). The receptor was isolated from a human donor with melanoma. The CDR3 region has the DNA TGCAGCGTCCTACAGGGTAGGGAGACCCAGTACTTC. It specifies CSVLQGRETQYF.